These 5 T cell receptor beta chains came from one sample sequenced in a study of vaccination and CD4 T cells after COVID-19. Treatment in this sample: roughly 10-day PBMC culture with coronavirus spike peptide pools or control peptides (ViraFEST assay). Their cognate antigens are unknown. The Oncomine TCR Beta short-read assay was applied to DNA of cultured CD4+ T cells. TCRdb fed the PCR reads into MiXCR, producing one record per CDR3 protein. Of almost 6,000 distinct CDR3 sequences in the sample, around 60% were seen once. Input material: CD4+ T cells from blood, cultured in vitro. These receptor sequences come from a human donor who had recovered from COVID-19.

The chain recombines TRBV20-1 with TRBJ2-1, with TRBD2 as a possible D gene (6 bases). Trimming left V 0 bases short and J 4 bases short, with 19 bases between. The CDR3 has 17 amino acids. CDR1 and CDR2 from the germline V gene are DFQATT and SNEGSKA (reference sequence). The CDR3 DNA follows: TGCAGTGCTAGAGATTACGGGGGAGTCCCCACGTACAATGAGCAGTTCTTC. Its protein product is CSARDYGGVPTYNEQFF.

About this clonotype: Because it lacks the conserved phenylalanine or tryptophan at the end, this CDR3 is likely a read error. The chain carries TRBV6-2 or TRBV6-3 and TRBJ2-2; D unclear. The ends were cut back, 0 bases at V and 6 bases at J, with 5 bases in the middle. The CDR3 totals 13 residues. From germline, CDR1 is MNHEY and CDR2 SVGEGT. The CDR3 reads CASSYSSPGELFS. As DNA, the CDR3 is TGTGCCAGCAGTTACTCTTCTCCCGGGGAGCTGTTTTCT.

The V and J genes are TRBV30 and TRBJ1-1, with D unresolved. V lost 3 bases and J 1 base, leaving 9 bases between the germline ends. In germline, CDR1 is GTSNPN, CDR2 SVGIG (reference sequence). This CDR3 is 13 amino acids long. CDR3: CAWRRTANTEAFF. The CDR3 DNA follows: TGTGCCTGGAGGAGAACAGCGAACACTGAAGCTTTCTTT.

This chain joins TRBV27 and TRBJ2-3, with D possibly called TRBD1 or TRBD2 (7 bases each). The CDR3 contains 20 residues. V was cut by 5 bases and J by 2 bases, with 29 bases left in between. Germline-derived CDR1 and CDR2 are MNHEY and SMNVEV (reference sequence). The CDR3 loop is CASSRNRGFFAGDPTDTQYF. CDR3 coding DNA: TGTGCCAGCAGTCGCAACAGGGGTTTTTTCGCGGGAGACCCCACAGATACGCAGTATTTT.

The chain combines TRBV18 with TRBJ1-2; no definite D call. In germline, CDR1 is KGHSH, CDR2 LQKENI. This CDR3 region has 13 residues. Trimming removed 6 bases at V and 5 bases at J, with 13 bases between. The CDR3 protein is CASSLRHQYGYTF. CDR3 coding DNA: TGTGCCAGCTCCCTGCGGCACCAGTATGGCTACACCTTC.